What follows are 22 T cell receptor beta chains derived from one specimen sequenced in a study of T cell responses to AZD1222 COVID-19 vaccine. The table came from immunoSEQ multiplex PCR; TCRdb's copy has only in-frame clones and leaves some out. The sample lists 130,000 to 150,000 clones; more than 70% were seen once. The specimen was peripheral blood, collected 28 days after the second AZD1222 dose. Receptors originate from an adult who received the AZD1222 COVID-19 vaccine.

The CDR3 DNA reads TGTGCCAGTAGTACCGATTCCACAGGGGGCTACGAGCAGTACTTC. It encodes CASSTDSTGGYEQYF. The chain has TRBV19 and TRBJ2-7; the match to TRBD1 covers 8 bases. The CDR3 length is 15 residues. Germline-derived CDR1 and CDR2 are LNHDA and SQIVND (reference sequence). Trimming at V came to 4 bases and at J to 3 bases, leaving 8 bases not matched to a gene.

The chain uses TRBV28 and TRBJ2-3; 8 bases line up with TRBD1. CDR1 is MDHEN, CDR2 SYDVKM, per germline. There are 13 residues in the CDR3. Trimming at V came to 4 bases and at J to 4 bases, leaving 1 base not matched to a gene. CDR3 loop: CASSSGQADTQYF. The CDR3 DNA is TGTGCCAGCAGTTCGGGACAGGCAGATACGCAGTATTTT. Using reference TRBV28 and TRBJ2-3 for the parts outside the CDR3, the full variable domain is DVKVTQSSRYLVKRTGEKVFLECVQDMDHENMFWYRQDPGLGLRLIYFSYDVKMKEKGDIPEGYSVSREKKERFSLILESASTNQTSMYLCASSSGQADTQYFGPGTRLTVL.

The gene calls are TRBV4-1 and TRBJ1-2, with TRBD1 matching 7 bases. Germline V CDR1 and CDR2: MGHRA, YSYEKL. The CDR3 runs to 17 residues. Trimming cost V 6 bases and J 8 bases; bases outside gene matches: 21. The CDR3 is CASRQTDRSSPGGGYTF. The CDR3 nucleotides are TGCGCCAGCAGGCAAACGGACAGGTCCAGTCCCGGGGGGGGCTACACCTTC.

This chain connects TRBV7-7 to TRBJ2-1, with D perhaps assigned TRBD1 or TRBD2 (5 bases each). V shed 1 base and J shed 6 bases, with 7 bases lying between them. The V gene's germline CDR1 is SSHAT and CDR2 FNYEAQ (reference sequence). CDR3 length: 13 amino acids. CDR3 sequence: CASSLGGFNEQFF. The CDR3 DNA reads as TGTGCCAGCAGCTTAGGGGGGTTCAATGAGCAGTTCTTC.

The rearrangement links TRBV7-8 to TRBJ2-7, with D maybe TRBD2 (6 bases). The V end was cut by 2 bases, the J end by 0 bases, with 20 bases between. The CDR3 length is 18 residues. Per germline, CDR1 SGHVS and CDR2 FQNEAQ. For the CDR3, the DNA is TGTGCCAGCAGCTTACACCCCAGGTGGGGGAGGACCTCCTACGAGCAGTACTTC. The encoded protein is CASSLHPRWGRTSYEQYF.

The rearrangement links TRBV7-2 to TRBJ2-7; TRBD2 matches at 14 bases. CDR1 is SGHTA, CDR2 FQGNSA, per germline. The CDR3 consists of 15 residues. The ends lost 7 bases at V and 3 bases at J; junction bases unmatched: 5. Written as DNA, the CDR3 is TGTGCCAGCAACCTTGGACTAGCGGGGGGCTACGAGCAGTACTTC. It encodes CASNLGLAGGYEQYF.

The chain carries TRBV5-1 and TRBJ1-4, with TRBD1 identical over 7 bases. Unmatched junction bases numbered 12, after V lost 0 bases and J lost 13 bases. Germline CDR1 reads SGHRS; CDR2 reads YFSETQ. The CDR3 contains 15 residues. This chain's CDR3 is CASSLDRDSWKGLFF. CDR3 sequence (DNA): TGCGCCAGCAGCTTGGACCGGGACAGTTGGAAAGGACTGTTTTTT.

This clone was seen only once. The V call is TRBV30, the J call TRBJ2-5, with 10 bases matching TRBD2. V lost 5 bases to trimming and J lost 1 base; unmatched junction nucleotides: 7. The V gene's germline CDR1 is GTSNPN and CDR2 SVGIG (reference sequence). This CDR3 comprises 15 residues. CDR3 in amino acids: CAWGVAGGPQETQYF. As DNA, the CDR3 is TGTGCCTGGGGCGTAGCGGGAGGTCCCCAAGAGACCCAGTACTTC. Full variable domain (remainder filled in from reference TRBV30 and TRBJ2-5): SQTIHQWPATLVQPVGSPLSLECTVEGTSNPNLYWYRQAAGRGLQLLFYSVGIGQISSEVPQNLSASRPQDRQFILSSKKLLLSDSGFYLCAWGVAGGPQETQYFGPGTRLLVL.

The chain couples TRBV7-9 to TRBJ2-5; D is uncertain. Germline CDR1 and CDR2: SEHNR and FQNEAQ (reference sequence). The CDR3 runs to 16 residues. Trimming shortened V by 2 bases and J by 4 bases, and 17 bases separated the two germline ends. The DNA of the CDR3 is TGTGCCAGCAGCTTATTAACTGGGATTGGTCCAGAGACCCAGTACTTC. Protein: CASSLLTGIGPETQYF.

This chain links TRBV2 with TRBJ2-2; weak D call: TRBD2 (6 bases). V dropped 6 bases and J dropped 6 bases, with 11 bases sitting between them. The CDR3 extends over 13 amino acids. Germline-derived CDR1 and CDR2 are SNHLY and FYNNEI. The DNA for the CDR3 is TGTGCCAGCAGGGCTAGCGTGGCCGGGGAGCTGTTTTTT. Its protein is CASRASVAGELFF.

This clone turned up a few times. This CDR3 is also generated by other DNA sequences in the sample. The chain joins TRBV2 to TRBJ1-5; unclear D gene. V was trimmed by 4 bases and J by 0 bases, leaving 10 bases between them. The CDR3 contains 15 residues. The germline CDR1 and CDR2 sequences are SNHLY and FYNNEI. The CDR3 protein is CASSGPGYSNQPQHF. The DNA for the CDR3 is TGTGCCAGCAGTGGACCCGGGTATAGCAATCAGCCCCAGCATTTT.

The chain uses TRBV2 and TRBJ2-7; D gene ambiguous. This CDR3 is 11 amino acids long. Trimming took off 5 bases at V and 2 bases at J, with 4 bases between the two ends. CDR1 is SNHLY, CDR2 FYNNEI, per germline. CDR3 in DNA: TGTGCCAGCAGTTGGGCCTACGAGCAGTACTTC. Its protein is CASSWAYEQYF.

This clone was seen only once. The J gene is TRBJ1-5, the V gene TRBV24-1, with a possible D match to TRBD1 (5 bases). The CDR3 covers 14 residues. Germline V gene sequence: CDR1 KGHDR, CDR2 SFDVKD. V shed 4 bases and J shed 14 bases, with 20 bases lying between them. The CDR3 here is CATSDPTLAGLKHF. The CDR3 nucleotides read TGTGCCACCAGTGACCCCACCTTGGCAGGGCTGAAGCATTTT.

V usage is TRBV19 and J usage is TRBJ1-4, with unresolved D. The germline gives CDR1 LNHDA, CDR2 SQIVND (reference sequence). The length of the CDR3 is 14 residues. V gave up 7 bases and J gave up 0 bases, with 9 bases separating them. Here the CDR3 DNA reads TGTGCCAGTACCCCGGACTCAACTAATGAAAAACTGTTTTTT. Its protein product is CASTPDSTNEKLFF. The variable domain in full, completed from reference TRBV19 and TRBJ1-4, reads DGGITQSPKYLFRKEGQNVTLSCEQNLNHDAMYWYRQDPGQGLRLIYYSQIVNDFQKGDIAEGYSVSREKKESFPLTVTSAQKNPTAFYLCASTPDSTNEKLFFGSGTQLSVL.

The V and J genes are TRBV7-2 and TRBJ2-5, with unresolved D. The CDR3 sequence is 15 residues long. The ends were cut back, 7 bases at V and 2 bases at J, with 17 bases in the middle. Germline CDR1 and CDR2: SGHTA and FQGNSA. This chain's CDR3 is CASNPSSSTQETQYF. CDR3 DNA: TGTGCCAGCAACCCCAGTAGCTCTACGCAAGAGACCCAGTACTTC.

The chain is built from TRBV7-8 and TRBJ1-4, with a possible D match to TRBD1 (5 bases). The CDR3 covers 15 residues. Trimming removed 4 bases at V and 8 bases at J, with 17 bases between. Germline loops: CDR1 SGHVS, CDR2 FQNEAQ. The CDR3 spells CASSSPEAGGEKLFF. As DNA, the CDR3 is TGTGCCAGCAGCTCACCAGAGGCGGGGGGGGAAAAACTGTTTTTT.

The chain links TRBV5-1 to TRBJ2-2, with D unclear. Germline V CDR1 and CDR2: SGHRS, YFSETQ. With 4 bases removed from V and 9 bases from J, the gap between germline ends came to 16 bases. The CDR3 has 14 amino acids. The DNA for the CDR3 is TGCGCCAGCAGCCCAGAACTACTCTACCGGGAGCTGTTTTTT. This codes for CASSPELLYRELFF. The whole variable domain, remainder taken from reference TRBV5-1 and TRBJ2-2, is KAGVTQTPRYLIKTRGQQVTLSCSPISGHRSVSWYQQTPGQGLQFLFEYFSETQRNKGNFPGRFSGRQFSNSRSEMNVSTLELGDSALYLCASSPELLYRELFFGEGSRLTVL.

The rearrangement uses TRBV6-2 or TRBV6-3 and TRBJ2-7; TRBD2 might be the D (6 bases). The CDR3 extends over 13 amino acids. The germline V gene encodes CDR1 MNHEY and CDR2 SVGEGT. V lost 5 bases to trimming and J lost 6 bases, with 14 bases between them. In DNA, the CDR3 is TGTGCCAGCAGTGCCGGGGGTACGCTCGAGCAGTACTTC. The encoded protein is CASSAGGTLEQYF.

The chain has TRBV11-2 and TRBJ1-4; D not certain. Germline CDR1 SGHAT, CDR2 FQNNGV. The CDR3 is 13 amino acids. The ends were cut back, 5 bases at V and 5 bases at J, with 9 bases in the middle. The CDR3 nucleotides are TGTGCCAGCAGCGGGAGCCGAAATGAAAAACTGTTTTTT. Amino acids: CASSGSRNEKLFF.

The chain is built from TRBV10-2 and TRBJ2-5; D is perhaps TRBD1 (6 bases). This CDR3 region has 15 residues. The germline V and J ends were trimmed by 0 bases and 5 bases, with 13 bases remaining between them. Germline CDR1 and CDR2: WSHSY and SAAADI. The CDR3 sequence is CASSESQGVAETQYF. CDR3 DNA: TGCGCCAGCAGTGAGTCACAGGGTGTTGCTGAGACCCAGTACTTC.

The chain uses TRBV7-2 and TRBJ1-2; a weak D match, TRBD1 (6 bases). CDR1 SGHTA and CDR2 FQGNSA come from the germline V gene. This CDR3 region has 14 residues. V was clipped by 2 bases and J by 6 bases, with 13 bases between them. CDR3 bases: TGTGCCAGCAGCTTACCACAGGGTACCAATGGCTACACCTTC. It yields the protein CASSLPQGTNGYTF.

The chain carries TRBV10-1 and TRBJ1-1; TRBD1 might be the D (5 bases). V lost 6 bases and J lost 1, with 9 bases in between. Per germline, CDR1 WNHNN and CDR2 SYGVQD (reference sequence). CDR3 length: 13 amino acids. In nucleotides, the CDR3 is TGCGCCAGCAGGCGGGACGGGAACACTGAAGCTTTCTTT. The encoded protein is CASRRDGNTEAFF.